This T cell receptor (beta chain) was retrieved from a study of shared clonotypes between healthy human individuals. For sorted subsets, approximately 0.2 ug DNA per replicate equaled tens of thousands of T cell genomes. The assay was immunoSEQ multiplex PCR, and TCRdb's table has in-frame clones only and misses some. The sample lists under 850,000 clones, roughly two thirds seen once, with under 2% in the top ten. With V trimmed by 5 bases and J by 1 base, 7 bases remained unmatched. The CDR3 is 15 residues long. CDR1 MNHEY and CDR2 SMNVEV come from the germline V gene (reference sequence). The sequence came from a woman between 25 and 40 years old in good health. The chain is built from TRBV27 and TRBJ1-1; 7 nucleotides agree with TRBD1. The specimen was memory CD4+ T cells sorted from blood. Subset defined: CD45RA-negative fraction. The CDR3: CASSPRTGRNTEAFF. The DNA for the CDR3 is TGTGCCAGCAGTCCGCGGACAGGCCGGAACACTGAAGCTTTCTTT.